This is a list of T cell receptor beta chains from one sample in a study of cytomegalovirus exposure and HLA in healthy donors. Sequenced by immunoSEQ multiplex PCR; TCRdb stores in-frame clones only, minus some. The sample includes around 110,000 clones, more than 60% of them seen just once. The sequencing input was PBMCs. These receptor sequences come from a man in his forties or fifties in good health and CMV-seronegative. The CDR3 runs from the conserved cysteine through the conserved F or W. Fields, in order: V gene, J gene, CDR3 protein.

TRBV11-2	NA	CASSLQGYEQYF
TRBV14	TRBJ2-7	CASREREGGGQTSYEQYF
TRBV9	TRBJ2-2	CASSVGGGATGELFF
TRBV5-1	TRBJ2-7	CASSLAGGLVSYEQYF
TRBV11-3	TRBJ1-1	CASSLDGRGGNTEAFF
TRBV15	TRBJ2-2	CATSRDPEKEDTGELFF
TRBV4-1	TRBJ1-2	CASSQSLSYGYTF
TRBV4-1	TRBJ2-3	CASSQDQAGFADTQYF
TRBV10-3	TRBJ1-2	CAISDGTPKILAF
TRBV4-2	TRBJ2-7	CASSQVASGGDYEQYF
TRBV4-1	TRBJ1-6	CASSQEGGTGRSPLHF
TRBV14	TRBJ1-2	CASSPEGRGNYGYTF
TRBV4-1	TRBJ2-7	CASSQASGGRYEQYF
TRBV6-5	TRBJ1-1	CASRETGTDTEAFF
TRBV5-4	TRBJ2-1	CASSFDRGSHNEQFF
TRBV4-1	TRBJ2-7	CASSQDVFRDRTYEQYF
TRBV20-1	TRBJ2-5	CSAISQETQYF
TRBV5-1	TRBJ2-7	CASSSTGLSSYEQYF
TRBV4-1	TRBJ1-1	CASSHKTDRMNTEAFF
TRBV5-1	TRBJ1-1	CASSPLTGSEGTEAFF
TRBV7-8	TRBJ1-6	CASSLGAYNSPLHF
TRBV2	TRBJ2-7	CASSAGTVSYEQYF
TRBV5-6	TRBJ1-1	CASSLPLNTEAFF
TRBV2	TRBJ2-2	CASSTLSTGELFF
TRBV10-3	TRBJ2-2	CAIRRETGPTGELFF
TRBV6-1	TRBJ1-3	CASRTSSGNTIYF
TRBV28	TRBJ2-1	CASSPGGNNEQFF
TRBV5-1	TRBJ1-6	CASSLVQGNSPLHF
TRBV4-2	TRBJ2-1	CASSQDRGDREAGGRYYEQFF
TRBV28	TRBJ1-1	CASSRRGANTEAFF
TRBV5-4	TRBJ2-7	CASSEDRGYEQYF
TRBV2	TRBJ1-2	CASKPGGYGYTF
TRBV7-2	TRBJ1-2	CASSKDSTYGYTF
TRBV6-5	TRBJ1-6	CASSSGRPNSPLHF
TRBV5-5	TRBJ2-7	CASSVDFNSYEQYF
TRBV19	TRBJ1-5	CASSNRGNNQPQHF
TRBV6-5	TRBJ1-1	CATTGFNTEAFF
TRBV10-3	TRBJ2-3	CAIWTGITDTQYF
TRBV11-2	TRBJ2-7	CASSLLDIEQYF
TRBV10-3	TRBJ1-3	CAISTGTGGNTIYF
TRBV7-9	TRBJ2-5	CASSSNLGGPGQETQYF
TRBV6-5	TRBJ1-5	CASRPNRGGQPQHF
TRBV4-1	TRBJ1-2	CASSLRQGGGSNYGYTF
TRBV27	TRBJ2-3	CASSFEYSTDTQYF
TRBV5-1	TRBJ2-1	CASSLEQVSYNEQFF
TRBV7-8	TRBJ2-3	CASSLGVAGGPADTQYF